Below are 22 T cell receptor beta chains sequenced from a single sample in a study of regulatory T cells in long-lasting Graves disease. Indicated time point: newly diagnosed GD, antithyroid drugs for less than 3 months. The TCR library was made from RNA that had been extracted from PBMCs in TRIzol. Arm-PCR of CDR3 regions with iRepertoire HTBI primers generated TCR beta libraries. A single record per CDR3 protein comes from TCRdb applying MiXCR to the multiplex PCR reads. The sample has 350,000 to 400,000 distinct CDR3 sequences, about a sixth seen once. These data also formed part of another study, on T cells in Graves' hyperthyroidism and ophthalmopathy.

This sample comprised peripheral blood mononuclear cells (PBMCs), obtained at new diagnosis, from a patient treated with antithyroid drugs. These receptors came from a woman between 18 and 29 years old with Graves disease.

This clonotype was counted only a few times. The chain employs TRBV11-3 and TRBJ2-7; 8 bases are a match to TRBD1. This CDR3 spans 13 amino acids. Germline V gene sequence: CDR1 SGHNT, CDR2 YENEEA. J was trimmed by 7 bases and V by 5 bases; bases with no gene match: 7. The CDR3: CASSPTGGNEQYF. CDR3 nucleotides: TGTGCCAGCAGCCCTACAGGGGGAAATGAGCAGTACTTC.

This clonotype was detected many times. This chain uses TRBV5-4 with TRBJ2-2; no clear D. V lost 0 bases to trimming and J lost 0 bases, with 9 bases between them. The CDR3 is made up of 16 amino acids. Germline loops: CDR1 SGHNT, CDR2 YYREEE (reference sequence). This chain's CDR3 is CASSLDPGANTGELFF. CDR3 bases: TGTGCCAGCAGCTTGGATCCGGGCGCGAACACCGGGGAGCTGTTTTTT.

In this sample, this clonotype turned up a few times. V is TRBV6-5 and J is TRBJ2-1; D unresolved. This CDR3 region has 14 residues. V lost 2 bases, J lost 6 bases, and 11 bases lay in between. CDR1 MNHEY and CDR2 SVGAGI come from the germline V gene. CDR3 sequence reads: CASSYVANTNEQFF. CDR3 nucleotide sequence: TGTGCCAGCAGTTACGTCGCAAACACCAATGAGCAGTTCTTC.

This clonotype was recorded a few times. This chain links TRBV7-9 with TRBJ2-1; D may be TRBD1 or TRBD2 (5 bases each). In germline, CDR1 is SEHNR, CDR2 FQNEAQ (reference sequence). This CDR3 is 13 amino acids long. Between the trimmed V and J ends, which lost 4 bases and 4 bases, there was a span of 8 bases. In DNA form, the CDR3 reads TGTGCCAGCAGCTGGGGCGGGTACAATGAGCAGTTCTTC. Its translation: CASSWGGYNEQFF.

The gene calls are TRBV28 and TRBJ1-3; the D gene is possibly TRBD1 (5 bases). Germline loops: CDR1 MDHEN, CDR2 SYDVKM. V was shortened by 2 bases and J by 0 bases, with 14 bases between the two germline ends. The CDR3 totals 17 residues. The CDR3 loop is CASSLDGVGDSGNTIYF. The DNA of the CDR3 is TGTGCCAGCAGTTTAGACGGGGTGGGGGACTCTGGAAACACCATATATTTT.

This clonotype was seen a handful of times. The rearrangement uses TRBV20-1 and TRBJ2-3, with 11 bases aligning to TRBD2. The CDR3 totals 15 residues. V was pared by 4 bases and J by 2 bases, with 5 bases of the junction left unmatched. In germline, CDR1 is DFQATT, CDR2 SNEGSKA (reference sequence). CDR3 DNA: TGCAGTGCTAATATAGCGGGGGGGCCCACAGATACGCAGTATTTT. This encodes CSANIAGGPTDTQYF.

This clonotype was observed many times. The CDR3 reads CASSPLGGRSNQPQHF. The CDR3 coding sequence is TGTGCCAGCAGCCCGCTAGGGGGACGGAGCAATCAGCCCCAGCATTTT. V usage is TRBV11-2 and J usage is TRBJ1-5; tentative D call: TRBD1 (6 bases). The CDR3 spans 16 residues. V was cut by 5 bases and J by 1 base, with 15 bases left in between. Germline CDR1 is SGHAT and CDR2 is FQNNGV.

The chain joins TRBV6-2 or TRBV6-3 to TRBJ2-2; no definite D call. Germline CDR1 MNHEY, CDR2 SVGEGT. V lost 0 bases and J lost 1, with 9 bases in between. The CDR3 loop spans 16 amino acids. The CDR3 here is CASSYSSVGNTGELFF. The CDR3 DNA reads TGTGCCAGCAGTTACTCGTCAGTCGGGAACACCGGGGAGCTGTTTTTT.

This clonotype was seen repeatedly, ten times or more. This chain links TRBV18 with TRBJ1-5, with D possibly TRBD1 on 5 matching bases. Trimming took off 5 bases at V and 2 bases at J, with 13 bases between the two ends. Germline V CDR1 and CDR2: KGHSH, LQKENI. This CDR3 has 15 residues. As DNA, the CDR3 is TGTGCCAGCTCATCCCAGGGAATGGGCAATCAGCCCCAGCATTTT. It yields the protein CASSSQGMGNQPQHF. The whole variable domain, filled in from reference TRBV18 and TRBJ1-5, reads NAGVMQNPRHLVRRRGQEARLRCSPMKGHSHVYWYRQLPEEGLKFMVYLQKENIIDESGMPKERFSAEFPKEGPSILRIQQVVRGDSAAYFCASSSQGMGNQPQHFGDGTRLSIL.

In its sample, this clonotype was seen many times. The junction shows a germline mismatch at one end, possibly a read error. The V and J genes are TRBV12-3 or TRBV12-4 and TRBJ2-3, with 11 bases fitting TRBD2. The CDR3 is 15 amino acids. The CDR3: CASSLTSGDTDTQYF. Written as DNA, the CDR3 is TGCGCCAGCAGCTTGACTAGCGGGGACACAGATACGCAGTATTTT.

This clonotype was counted at least ten times. CDR3 bases: TGTGCCAGCAGCTCGGGAACTAATGAAAAACTGTTTTTT. It translates to CASSSGTNEKLFF. The V call is TRBV7-8, the J call TRBJ1-4, with D uncertain. There are 13 residues in the CDR3. Between the trimmed V and J ends, which lost 4 bases and 1 base, there was a span of 4 bases. Germline CDR1 SGHVS, CDR2 FQNEAQ.

This clonotype was detected ten times or more. Compared with germline, one end of the junction differs, possibly owing to a read error. CDR3 DNA: TGTGCCAACAGCCAAGTTCAGGGGTCGACCCTCCACTTT. Residues: CANSQVQGSTLHF. The rearrangement links TRBV3-1 to TRBJ1-6, with TRBD1 as a possible D gene (6 bases). The CDR3 is made up of 13 amino acids. Germline CDR1 and CDR2: LGHDT and YNNKEL (reference sequence).

This clonotype was found a few times. V gene TRBV5-1 combines with J gene TRBJ2-6; no firm D call. CDR1 is SGHRS and CDR2 is YFSETQ in the germline V gene. The CDR3 has 16 residues. Trimming removed 0 bases at V and 2 bases at J, with 9 bases between. The CDR3 sequence is CASSLAGGAGANVLTF. The CDR3 bases are TGCGCCAGCAGCTTGGCCGGCGGTGCTGGGGCCAACGTCCTGACTTTC.

This chain connects TRBV7-9 to TRBJ1-4; D not certain. Germline assignment: CDR1 SEHNR and CDR2 FQNEAQ (reference sequence). The V end was cut by 4 bases, the J end by 8 bases, with 23 bases between. This CDR3 has 17 residues. The CDR3, as DNA: TGTGCCAGCAGCTCGGGAATGGTCCTCCCCTTAGGGGAAAAACTGTTTTTT. It yields the protein CASSSGMVLPLGEKLFF.

This clonotype has a count of ten or more. The V gene is TRBV11-2, the J gene TRBJ1-2, with D uncertain. The V end lost 5 bases, the J end lost 0 bases, and 16 bases lay between the germline ends. The CDR3 sequence is 16 residues long. Germline CDR1 SGHAT, CDR2 FQNNGV. The CDR3 region has the DNA TGTGCCAGCAGCCAAAACCTGCCAGTCCCTAACTATGGCTACACCTTC. As protein: CASSQNLPVPNYGYTF. Full variable domain (outside the CDR3, taken from reference TRBV11-2 and TRBJ1-2): EAGVAQSPRYKIIEKRQSVAFWCNPISGHATLYWYQQILGQGPKLLIQFQNNGVVDDSQLPKDRFSAERLKGVDSTLKIQPAKLEDSAVYLCASSQNLPVPNYGYTFGSGTRLTVV.

The chain recombines TRBV3-1 with TRBJ1-3; no definite D call. CDR3 length equals 13 residues. Germline V gene lookup returns CDR1 LGHDT and CDR2 YNNKEL (reference sequence). The ends were cut back, 1 base at V and 6 bases at J, with 7 bases in the middle. The DNA of the CDR3 is TGTGCCAGCAGCCAAGTAGTAGCAAACACCATATATTTT. Translated, it gives CASSQVVANTIYF.

This clonotype was counted only a few times. This sequence joins TRBV28 and TRBJ1-2; TRBD1 matches 8 bases. The trim removed 6 bases at V and 6 bases at J, leaving 9 bases unmatched. Germline V gene sequence: CDR1 MDHEN, CDR2 SYDVKM. The CDR3 contains 14 residues. CDR3 sequence: CASRNQGAGDGYTF. CDR3 DNA: TGTGCCAGCAGAAACCAGGGGGCGGGGGATGGCTACACCTTC.

This clonotype was seen only a few times. The chain is built from TRBV7-9 and TRBJ2-4; 8 bases agree with TRBD2. The CDR3 sequence is 17 residues long. J gave up 2 bases and V 6 bases, and 12 bases lay outside the gene matches. The germline V gene has CDR1 SEHNR and CDR2 FQNEAQ (reference sequence). The CDR3 coding sequence is TGTGCCAGCAGTTTTGCAAGCGGGAGTCTGACCAAAAACATTCAGTACTTC. It codes for CASSFASGSLTKNIQYF.

This clonotype was counted a single time. Given a much more abundant clone one base away, this may be a read error. The chain couples TRBV6-1 to TRBJ2-1, with a possible D match to TRBD2 (5 bases). Germline loops: CDR1 MNHNS, CDR2 SASEGT. The CDR3 sequence is 15 residues long. CDR3 sequence: CTSRSEEIGRNEQFF. In DNA, the CDR3 is TGTACCAGCAGATCGGAGGAGATTGGTCGCAATGAGCAGTTCTTC.

This clonotype showed up many times. The chain uses TRBV10-2 and TRBJ2-3; TRBD2 is a possible D gene (6 bases). CDR3 length equals 16 residues. In germline, CDR1 is WSHSY, CDR2 SAAADI. V was clipped by 2 bases and J by 5 bases, with 17 bases between them. This chain's CDR3 is CASSEMAGPPEDTQYF. The CDR3 coding sequence is TGCGCCAGCAGTGAGATGGCGGGGCCCCCCGAAGATACGCAGTATTTT.

For this clonotype: At one boundary the junction diverges from the germline segment, which might be a read error. The chain joins TRBV28 to TRBJ1-2; D possibly corresponds to TRBD1 (5 bases). The germline gives CDR1 MDHEN, CDR2 SYDVKM. This CDR3 is built from 14 residues. This CDR3 reads CASSFVRDDYDYTF. For the CDR3, the DNA is TGTGCCAGCAGTTTCGTCAGGGATGACTATGACTACACCTTC.

The V gene is TRBV5-6, the J gene TRBJ1-2; weak D call: TRBD1 (6 bases). Between the trimmed V and J ends, which lost 4 bases and 6 bases, there was a span of 10 bases. Germline V CDR1 and CDR2: SGHDT, YYEEEE. This CDR3 is 12 amino acids long. The CDR3 DNA is TGTGCCAGCAGCATTCGGACAGATGGCTACACCTTC. It specifies CASSIRTDGYTF.